These 5 T cell receptor beta chains originate from one sample sequenced in a study of immune cell composition in non-small cell lung cancer. Sequencing was performed with immunoSEQ multiplex PCR; in TCRdb, only in-frame clones are kept and a portion is missing. The sample records almost 4,000 clones, over 70% being singletons. The sequencing sample was made of lung tumor tissue. Source of these receptors: a human donor with non-small cell lung cancer.

This clone was detected only once. The gene calls are TRBV7-9 and TRBJ1-5; D gene ambiguous. This CDR3 is built from 14 residues. Trimming removed 1 base from V and 11 bases from J, with 15 bases in between. Germline lookup yields CDR1 SEHNR and CDR2 FQNEAQ (reference sequence). The CDR3 protein is CASSLDGRVVSQHF. In DNA, the CDR3 is TGTGCCAGCAGCTTAGACGGTCGAGTTGTATCCCAGCATTTT.

The chain has TRBV5-1 and TRBJ1-6, with D possibly TRBD1 on 5 matching bases. The CDR3 is made up of 16 amino acids. Germline V gene sequence: CDR1 SGHRS, CDR2 YFSETQ. Trimming pared 0 bases from V and 7 bases from J, leaving 14 bases between. The chain's CDR3 is CASSLVGGAGNSPLHF. The CDR3 nucleotides read TGCGCCAGCAGCTTGGTAGGCGGGGCAGGAAATTCACCCCTCCACTTT.

This sequence joins TRBV11-1 and TRBJ2-7; a possible D gene is TRBD2 (6 bases). This CDR3 comprises 16 residues. Per the germline V gene, CDR1 is SGHAT and CDR2 is FQDESV (reference sequence). V was shortened by 1 base and J by 2 bases, with 15 bases between the two germline ends. The CDR3 bases are TGTGCCAGCAGCTTAGTCGGGGCGGGGCGACCCTACGAGCAGTACTTC. It is translated as CASSLVGAGRPYEQYF.

The V gene is TRBV2, the J gene TRBJ1-4, with D possibly being TRBD1 (6 bases). V was trimmed by 5 bases and J by 6 bases, leaving 16 bases between them. Germline loops: CDR1 SNHLY, CDR2 FYNNEI. There are 15 residues in the CDR3. The CDR3 is CASSLEGGRDEKLFF. CDR3 nucleotide sequence: TGTGCCAGCAGTCTGGAGGGGGGACGGGATGAAAAACTGTTTTTT.

The rearrangement joins TRBV28 to TRBJ1-2, with a possible D match to TRBD1 (5 bases). This CDR3 region has 14 residues. The germline gives CDR1 MDHEN, CDR2 SYDVKM. Trimming took 2 bases from V and 7 from J, leaving 14 bases between them. The CDR3 coding sequence is TGTGCCAGCAGTTTAGGGACGGATTCTGGTGGCTACACCTTC. Its protein is CASSLGTDSGGYTF.